This T cell receptor (beta chain) was captured by sequencing in a study of Tregs in tolerant kidney transplant recipients. About this clone: Its antigen is as yet unknown.

The study's findings and limits: No direct test of biological reproducibility was done here. Antigen-driven expansion was suggested because donor-specific Tregs expanded more than all Tregs in tolerant patients. Changing PCR primers prevented nucleotide comparison between some patients' samples.

Clones were sequenced by immunoSEQ multiplex PCR, and TCRdb holds only the in-frame ones, with some missing. This table holds about 60,000 clones, 80% to 95% found once. The CDR3 spans 16 residues. Germline CDR1 and CDR2: SGHVS and FNYEAQ. Trimming removed 5 bases from V and 0 bases from J, with 15 bases in between. The V call is TRBV7-6, the J call TRBJ2-3; D remains ambiguous. The sequence was collected from a human donor who received a combined kidney and bone marrow transplant. Sequenced material: CD8+ T cells from blood, taken before the transplant. The CDR3 nucleotides read TGTGCCAGCAGCATCCTCCGGTCCTCTAGCACAGATACGCAGTATTTT. This translates into CASSILRSSSTDTQYF.